Sequencing of this TCR beta chain was carried out in a study of glioma-infiltrating T cells. TCR alpha and beta CDR3 regions were amplified from RNA using iRepertoire nested multiplex PCR. Input was about 85-400 ng of tissue mRNA or PBMC total RNA. TCRdb itself ran the multiplex PCR reads through MiXCR, one entry per CDR3 protein. Among under 20,000 distinct CDR3 sequences listed, 55% to 70% were seen once. Study-level points and caveats: Tissue and blood shared very few CDR3 sequences. Above-expected tissue-blood divergence occurred in all gliomas, most in low-grade ones.

To note about this clonotype: The antigen remains undetermined.

The clonotype was recovered from a human donor with low-grade glioma or glioblastoma, undergoing nonglioma brain surgery, or in good health (not recorded which). Input material: glioma tissue, nonneoplastic brain tissue, or PBMCs (not recorded which).

CDR3 region: CSAPYGYTF. The CDR3, as DNA: TGCAGTGCTCCTTATGGCTACACCTTC. The chain carries TRBV20-1 and TRBJ1-2; D gene uncertain. Germline loops: CDR1 DFQATT, CDR2 SNEGSKA (reference sequence). V was shortened by 5 bases and J by 5 bases, with 3 bases between the two germline ends. There are 9 residues in the CDR3.